This entry lists 22 T cell receptor beta chains sequenced from one sample in a study of blood T cell repertoires in COVID-19 (dated by TCRdb to the early 2020s). Libraries were prepared through the immunoSEQ multiplex PCR assay. Sourced from immuneACCESS, this table was stored by TCRdb with only in-frame sequences that have V and J called. A share of the clones is absent; for the studies checked, an unresolved V gene accounts for under half, and the remainder has no known explanation. Recorded for this sample are roughly 100,000 clones; approximately 78% of them occurred a single time. 9.8% of the sample comes from the top ten. The sample taken for sequencing was peripheral blood. These receptors originate from a man in his 60s with active or convalescent COVID-19.

This clone was counted a single time. V is TRBV18 and J is TRBJ2-3, with 7 bases fitting TRBD1. J was trimmed by 4 bases and V by 3 bases; bases with no gene match: 7. The CDR3 is 15 residues long. Germline loops: CDR1 KGHSH, CDR2 LQKENI. As DNA, the CDR3 is TGTGCCAGCTCACCGAGGAGACAGGGCGCAGATACGCAGTATTTT. It encodes CASSPRRQGADTQYF.

The chain links TRBV5-1 to TRBJ1-1; D might be TRBD1 (6 bases). The CDR3 runs 15 residues. The germline V and J ends were trimmed by 4 bases and 2 bases, with 15 bases remaining between them. From germline, CDR1 is SGHRS and CDR2 YFSETQ. This CDR3 reads CASSTLTGTNTEAFF. Written as DNA, the CDR3 is TGCGCCAGCAGCACCCTTACAGGGACCAACACTGAAGCTTTCTTT.

The chain combines TRBV7-8 with TRBJ1-6; 7 bases align to TRBD1. The CDR3 totals 14 residues. Germline values: CDR1 SGHVS, CDR2 FQNEAQ. After removal of 1 base from V and 10 bases from J, the junction contained 4 bases not matched to a gene. The chain's CDR3 is CASSLVQGGSPLHF. CDR3 DNA: TGTGCCAGCAGCTTAGTCCAGGGGGGATCACCCCTCCACTTT. Combining the CDR3 with reference TRBV7-8 and TRBJ1-6 gives the whole variable domain GAGVSQSPRYKVAKRGQDVALRCDPISGHVSLFWYQQALGQGPEFLTYFQNEAQLDKSGLPSDRFFAERPEGSVSTLKIQRTQQEDSAVYLCASSLVQGGSPLHFGNGTRLTVT.

The genes are TRBV3-1 (or the pseudogene TRBV3-2) and TRBJ1-1; unclear D gene. V was clipped by 0 bases and J by 7 bases, with 9 bases between them. The CDR3 spans 13 residues. Germline assignment: CDR1 LGHDT and CDR2 YNNKEL (reference sequence). The CDR3 loop is CASSQDLTVEAFF. The DNA of the CDR3 is TGTGCCAGCAGCCAAGATCTAACAGTTGAAGCTTTCTTT.

The gene calls are TRBV30 and TRBJ1-2; D not resolved. The V and J ends lost 0 bases and 13 bases respectively, with 12 bases between them. The germline CDR1 and CDR2 sequences are GTSNPN and SVGIG (reference sequence). CDR3 size: 11 residues. CDR3 nucleotide sequence: TGTGCCTGGAGTGTTTCGCAGAAAAGCACCTTC. Its translation is CAWSVSQKSTF. Supplemented by reference TRBV30 and TRBJ1-2, the full variable domain reads SQTIHQWPATLVQPVGSPLSLECTVEGTSNPNLYWYRQAAGRGLQLLFYSVGIGQISSEVPQNLSASRPQDRQFILSSKKLLLSDSGFYLCAWSVSQKSTFGSGTRLTVV.

The chain has TRBV7-3 and TRBJ1-1, with 9 bases fitting TRBD1. The CDR3 is made up of 14 amino acids. V lost 2 bases to trimming and J lost 5 bases; unmatched junction nucleotides: 3. CDR1 and CDR2 from the germline V gene are SGHTA and FQGTGA. This chain's CDR3 is CASSLGTGWTEAFF. CDR3 bases: TGTGCCAGCAGCTTAGGGACAGGGTGGACTGAAGCTTTCTTT.

This chain connects TRBV27 to TRBJ1-5; the match to TRBD1 covers 7 bases. CDR3 length: 17 amino acids. V was clipped by 4 bases and J by 0 bases; unmatched bases: 9. Germline V lookup: CDR1 MNHEY, CDR2 SMNVEV (reference sequence). CDR3 loop: CASSSSRGEFSNQPQHF. CDR3 DNA sequence: TGTGCCAGCAGTTCGTCCAGGGGGGAGTTTAGCAATCAGCCCCAGCATTTT.

CDR3 nucleotide sequence: TGTGCCAGCAGGATCGACAGGGGGGGCACCGGGGAGCTGTTTTTT. Translating it yields CASRIDRGGTGELFF. The V call is TRBV6-5, the J call TRBJ2-2, with 9 bases that match TRBD1. The CDR3 has 15 amino acids. CDR1 MNHEY and CDR2 SVGAGI come from the germline V gene. Losses at the gene ends were 6 bases for V and 4 bases for J; bases not matched to a gene: 6.

The table lists this clone with a few counts. The chain joins TRBV29-1 to TRBJ2-2; D gene unclear. The CDR3 contains 13 residues. V was shortened by 4 bases and J by 3 bases, with 9 bases between the two germline ends. Germline CDR1 is SQVTM and CDR2 is ANQGSEA. The CDR3 DNA is TGCAGCGTTGTGGTGGGCTACACCGGGGAGCTGTTTTTT. Protein: CSVVVGYTGELFF.

This chain links TRBV12-5 with TRBJ2-7, with TRBD2 as a possible D gene (6 bases). The V gene's germline CDR1 is LGHNT and CDR2 FRNRAP. Trimming took 5 bases from V and 0 from J, leaving 17 bases between them. The CDR3 totals 16 residues. CDR3 sequence: CASGLGLARSSYEQYV. The CDR3 bases are TGTGCTAGTGGTCTGGGACTGGCCCGTAGCTCCTACGAGCAGTACGTC.

The V gene is TRBV7-8, the J gene TRBJ2-5; D is ambiguous. Germline lookup yields CDR1 SGHVS and CDR2 FQNEAQ. This CDR3 region has 15 residues. The V and J ends lost 0 bases and 5 bases respectively, with 13 bases between them. The CDR3: CASSLAHNPHETQYF. Here the CDR3 DNA reads TGTGCCAGCAGCTTAGCCCACAACCCGCATGAGACCCAGTACTTC.

The genes are TRBV15 and TRBJ2-1; a possible D gene is TRBD2 (6 bases). Germline loops: CDR1 LNHNV, CDR2 YYDKDF (reference sequence). The CDR3 sequence is 15 residues long. Trimming pared 2 bases from V and 5 bases from J, leaving 13 bases between. CDR3 nucleotide sequence: TGTGCCACCAGCAGATTGGAGGGACCCGACAATGAGCAGTTCTTC. This gives the protein CATSRLEGPDNEQFF.

The CDR3 loop reads CSASGLAGVHEQYF. The CDR3 coding sequence is TGCAGTGCTAGTGGACTAGCGGGAGTCCACGAGCAGTACTTC. The chain couples TRBV20-1 to TRBJ2-7, with 13 bases aligning to TRBD2. This CDR3 is built from 14 residues. V dropped 3 bases and J dropped 5; count of bases not matched to a gene: 4. Germline assignment: CDR1 DFQATT and CDR2 SNEGSKA (reference sequence).

The CDR3 DNA reads TGTGCCTGGACCCTACGGGGGACTTACGACACTGAAGCTTTCTTT. This gives the protein CAWTLRGTYDTEAFF. V and J are TRBV30 and TRBJ1-1; D may be TRBD1 (5 bases). Deletions cut 4 bases from V and 3 bases from J, with 18 bases between. Looked up from germline, CDR1 is GTSNPN and CDR2 is SVGIG (reference sequence). The CDR3 length is 15 residues.

J is TRBJ1-3 and V is TRBV7-9, with unresolved D. Germline CDR1 reads SEHNR; CDR2 reads FQNEAQ (reference sequence). Trimming took off 1 base at V and 4 bases at J, with 23 bases between the two ends. There are 19 residues in the CDR3. Here the CDR3 reads CASSLGFGHPNKAGNTIYF. In nucleotides, the CDR3 is TGTGCCAGCAGCTTAGGGTTTGGGCACCCAAACAAGGCAGGAAACACCATATATTTT.

This sequence joins TRBV25-1 and TRBJ2-1, with unresolved D. The CDR3 runs 11 residues. Deletions cut 4 bases from V and 8 bases from J, with 6 bases between. Germline values: CDR1 MGHDK, CDR2 SYGVNS. This CDR3 reads CASSVIDEQFF. CDR3 coding DNA: TGTGCCAGCAGTGTTATCGATGAGCAGTTCTTC.

This clone was found once. This sequence joins TRBV29-1 and TRBJ2-5; D might be TRBD2 (6 bases). Per the germline V gene, CDR1 is SQVTM and CDR2 is ANQGSEA. The CDR3 consists of 16 residues. Trimming stripped 6 bases from V and 2 bases from J, with 22 bases between. The CDR3 reads CSVPPSGFVGQETQYF. The CDR3 DNA sequence: TGCAGCGTCCCCCCCAGCGGGTTCGTAGGGCAAGAGACCCAGTACTTC.

The chain is built from TRBV29-1 and TRBJ1-2, with a weak D call TRBD1 (5 bases). This CDR3 comprises 14 residues. Deletions cut 6 bases from V and 8 bases from J, with 22 bases between. Germline CDR1 is SQVTM and CDR2 is ANQGSEA. Here the CDR3 DNA reads TGCAGCGTATCCTGGGGGGGAATCGGCCGAGGCTACACCTTC. This sequence encodes CSVSWGGIGRGYTF.

The chain employs TRBV10-1 and TRBJ2-7; 7 bases fit TRBD2. Germline V lookup: CDR1 WNHNN, CDR2 SYGVQD (reference sequence). The V gene end was trimmed by 3 bases and the J gene end by 5 bases; junction bases not matched to a gene: 10. The CDR3 consists of 15 residues. The CDR3 bases are TGCGCCAGCAGTGAAGGGACTATCGGCGGGGACGAGCAGTACGTC. This translates into CASSEGTIGGDEQYV.

The J gene is TRBJ2-3, the V gene TRBV12-3 or TRBV12-4, with D possibly being TRBD2 (5 bases). The CDR3 spans 13 residues. V dropped 5 bases and J dropped 5 bases, with 11 bases sitting between them. The DNA of the CDR3 is TGTGCCAGCAGTATGGACCGGGGAGATACGCAGTATTTT. It codes for CASSMDRGDTQYF.

Comment on this clone: Other DNA sequences in this sample translate to the same CDR3. The rearrangement joins TRBV20-1 to TRBJ1-6; 9 bases map to TRBD1. The V and J ends lost 3 bases and 4 bases, in that order; junction bases with no gene match: 1. The CDR3 totals 14 residues. Germline-derived CDR1 and CDR2 are DFQATT and SNEGSKA (reference sequence). The CDR3 bases are TGCAGTGCTAGTGGGACAGGGTATAATTCACCCCTCCACTTT. Translation: CSASGTGYNSPLHF.

The rearrangement uses TRBV5-1 and TRBJ1-5; TRBD1 is a possible D gene (6 bases). V was clipped by 0 bases and J by 15 bases, with 16 bases between them. Germline V gene lookup returns CDR1 SGHRS and CDR2 YFSETQ. The CDR3 is made up of 13 amino acids. The CDR3, as DNA: TGCGCCAGCAGCTTGGAAACAGGGTCCCGATGGCATTTT. Translating it yields CASSLETGSRWHF. The full variable domain, completed using reference TRBV5-1 and TRBJ1-5, is KAGVTQTPRYLIKTRGQQVTLSCSPISGHRSVSWYQQTPGQGLQFLFEYFSETQRNKGNFPGRFSGRQFSNSRSEMNVSTLELGDSALYLCASSLETGSRWHFGDGTRLSIL.